These T cell receptor beta chains were read from a single sample in a study of CD4 T cells in relation to SARS-CoV-2 and coronaviruses. Profiling relied on immunoSEQ multiplex PCR, and the TCRdb table lists in-frame clones only, not all of them. The data contain tens of thousands of clones, approximately 87% of them singletons. The specimen was memory CD4+ T cells from PBMCs. The receptors were sampled from an adult with COVID-19. Each CDR3 is given with its conserved first and last residue. D genes are given only for firm matches. Clone sizes are given selectively: once, few, many, or a class where the clone is expanded.

clone_size,j_call,v_call,d_call,cdr3_aa,cdr3_nt
.,TRBJ1-2,TRBV25-1,.,CASSESGQLYGYTF,TGTGCCAGCAGTGAATCTGGACAACTCTATGGCTACACCTTC
once,TRBJ2-7,TRBV7-9,.,CASSPTFYEQYF,TGTGCCAGCAGCCCGACATTTTACGAGCAGTACTTC
.,TRBJ2-5,TRBV7-9,.,CASTPGGQGTETQYF,TGTGCCAGCACCCCCGGGGGGCAGGGGACAGAGACCCAGTACTTC
few,TRBJ1-5,TRBV6-5,.,CASSSDDSQPQHF,TGTGCCAGCAGTTCTGATGACAGTCAGCCCCAGCATTTT
.,TRBJ2-3,TRBV11-1,TRBD1,CASSFDRGPDTQYF,TGTGCCAGCAGCTTTGACAGGGGCCCAGATACGCAGTATTTT
once,TRBJ2-1,TRBV7-2,TRBD1,CASSLGQGSNEQFF,TGTGCCAGCAGCTTGGGACAGGGGTCCAATGAGCAGTTCTTC
.,TRBJ1-4,TRBV6-5,.,CASRPVSRNEKLFF,TGTGCCAGCAGGCCAGTTTCTCGGAATGAAAAACTGTTTTTT
.,TRBJ2-2,TRBV4-1,.,CASSQEPRNTGELFF,TGCGCCAGCAGCCAAGAACCGAGGAACACCGGGGAGCTGTTTTTT
.,TRBJ2-3,TRBV11-3,.,CASSFGVADTQYF,TGTGCCAGCAGCTTCGGGGTTGCAGATACGCAGTATTTT
once,TRBJ1-6,TRBV7-8,.,CASSYIGGSYNSPLHF,TGTGCCAGCAGCTATATAGGAGGGAGCTATAATTCACCCCTCCACTTT
.,TRBJ2-5,TRBV12-5,.,CASGLVERAGRETQYF,TGTGCTAGTGGTTTGGTAGAAAGGGCAGGGAGGGAGACCCAGTACTTC
.,TRBJ1-6,TRBV14,.,CASSQGQVLNSPLHF,TGTGCCAGCAGCCAAGGACAGGTTCTTAATTCACCCCTCCACTTT
.,TRBJ1-5,TRBV3-1/TRBV3-2,TRBD1,CASSYGTENQPQHF,TGTGCCAGCAGCTATGGGACAGAGAATCAGCCCCAGCATTTT
once,TRBJ1-4,TRBV28,.,CASRVGEAREKLFF,TGTGCCAGCAGGGTGGGGGAGGCGAGAGAAAAACTGTTTTTT
.,TRBJ2-1,TRBV4-1,.,CASSQVRGYDNEQFF,TGCGCCAGCAGCCAAGTACGGGGGTATGACAATGAGCAGTTCTTC
.,TRBJ2-2,TRBV19,.,CASSLETQGVGGELFF,TGTGCCAGTAGTCTGGAGACCCAGGGAGTTGGCGGGGAGCTGTTTTTT
few,TRBJ2-1,TRBV7-8,TRBD2,CASSQVLLAGRITYNEQFF,TGTGCCAGCAGCCAGGTTTTACTAGCGGGGAGAATAACCTACAATGAGCAGTTCTTC
.,TRBJ2-1,TRBV20-1,.,CSARAGNEQFF,TGCAGTGCTAGAGCCGGAAATGAGCAGTTCTTC
.,TRBJ1-1,TRBV5-1,.,CASSLGTANTEAFF,TGCGCCAGCAGCTTGGGGACAGCTAACACTGAAGCTTTCTTT
few,TRBJ1-3,TRBV5-4,TRBD1,CASSPGGAGNTIYF,TGTGCCAGCAGCCCAGGGGGCGCGGGAAACACCATATATTTT
.,TRBJ2-7,TRBV5-1,TRBD1,CASSSTGTGDYEQYF,TGCGCCAGCAGCTCTACCGGGACAGGGGATTACGAGCAGTACTTC
.,TRBJ2-5,TRBV6-5,TRBD1,CASNTQGAGETQYF,TGTGCCAGCAACACACAGGGGGCCGGAGAGACCCAGTACTTC
.,TRBJ1-1,TRBV6-2/TRBV6-3,.,CASSTSRQGSSVNTEAFF,TGTGCCAGCAGTACCTCCCGGCAGGGGAGTTCGGTGAACACTGAAGCTTTCTTT
.,TRBJ2-5,TRBV5-1,TRBD2,CASSLAGGLRSQETQYF,TGCGCCAGCAGCCTAGCGGGGGGGTTACGCTCCCAAGAGACCCAGTACTTC
.,TRBJ1-2,TRBV14,TRBD1,CASSPTGYYGYTF,TGTGCCAGCAGTCCGACAGGGTACTATGGCTACACCTTC
.,TRBJ2-7,TRBV20-1,TRBD1,CSASGTAYEQYF,TGCAGTGCTAGTGGGACAGCATACGAGCAGTACTTC
.,TRBJ1-1,TRBV2,.,CASSEQGSSPEAFF,TGTGCCAGCAGTGAACAGGGGAGCTCTCCTGAAGCTTTCTTT
.,TRBJ1-4,TRBV5-8,.,CASSATRRGRLFF,TGTGCCAGCAGCGCTACCCGACGGGGACGACTGTTTTTT
.,TRBJ2-7,TRBV4-2,TRBD2,CASSQGLSGGQGEQYF,TGTGCCAGCAGCCAAGGCCTCAGCGGGGGGCAGGGCGAGCAGTACTTC
.,TRBJ1-6,TRBV5-1,.,CASSLDRMDYSPLHF,TGCGCCAGCAGCTTGGACAGGATGGATTATTCACCCCTCCACTTT
.,TRBJ2-3,TRBV7-8,TRBD2,CASSLGRGGTDTQYF,TGTGCCAGCAGCTTAGGGCGGGGGGGCACAGATACGCAGTATTTT
.,TRBJ1-2,TRBV5-1,.,CASSLGLRAPLSNYGYTF,TGCGCCAGCAGCTTGGGTCTCAGGGCCCCACTTTCTAACTATGGCTACACCTTC
.,TRBJ2-3,TRBV9,TRBD1,CASSGDREDTQYF,TGTGCCAGCAGCGGGGACAGGGAAGATACGCAGTATTTT
.,TRBJ1-5,TRBV3-1/TRBV3-2,.,CASSQDGSRGQPQHF,TGTGCCAGCAGCCAAGATGGGAGCAGGGGTCAGCCCCAGCATTTT
.,TRBJ1-1,TRBV5-6,.,CASSFTRGGEAFF,TGTGCCAGCAGCTTTACAAGGGGTGGTGAAGCTTTCTTT
.,TRBJ1-3,TRBV5-4,TRBD1,CASSDRQGTSGNTIYF,TGTGCCAGCAGCGATAGACAGGGAACCTCTGGAAACACCATATATTTT
.,TRBJ2-2,TRBV5-4,TRBD1,CASSVRDRNTGELFF,TGTGCCAGCAGCGTCCGGGACAGGAACACCGGGGAGCTGTTTTTT
.,TRBJ1-6,TRBV5-1,.,CASSFQKDSSPLHF,TGCGCCAGCAGCTTCCAAAAGGACAGTTCACCCCTCCACTTT
.,TRBJ2-1,TRBV5-4,.,CASSLAGAGPYNEQFF,TGTGCCAGCAGCTTGGCCGGCGCGGGGCCCTACAATGAGCAGTTCTTC
once,TRBJ1-1,TRBV6-6,.,CASSTVTGAEAFF,TGTGCCAGCAGTACAGTGACAGGTGCTGAAGCTTTCTTT
.,TRBJ1-3,TRBV5-1,.,CASSSTQSSGNTIYF,TGCGCCAGCAGCTCCACACAGAGCTCTGGAAACACCATATATTTT
once,TRBJ1-2,TRBV6-1,.,CAITGSYGYTF,TGTGCCATCACCGGGAGCTATGGCTACACCTTC
.,TRBJ2-7,TRBV19,TRBD1,CASQGTGTVLSEQYF,TGTGCCAGCCAGGGTACCGGGACAGTTCTCTCCGAGCAGTACTTC
.,TRBJ2-3,TRBV9,TRBD2,CASSVELAGNTQYF,TGTGCCAGCAGCGTAGAACTAGCGGGGAATACGCAGTATTTT
.,TRBJ1-2,TRBV19,.,CASLMRSGGGLGTGYTF,TGTGCCAGTCTCATGAGGTCGGGGGGCGGCCTTGGAACTGGCTACACCTTC
.,TRBJ1-5,TRBV18,TRBD1,CASSPTGSAQPQHF,TGTGCCAGCTCACCGACAGGGTCGGCTCAGCCCCAGCATTTT
.,TRBJ2-7,TRBV18,.,CASSPTMGIGYEQYF,TGTGCCAGCTCACCAACAATGGGGATTGGATACGAGCAGTACTTC
.,TRBJ1-2,TRBV20-1,.,CSRRAHYGYTF,TGCAGCCGAAGAGCTCACTATGGCTACACCTTC
.,TRBJ2-6,TRBV3-1/TRBV3-2,TRBD1,CASSHRQGAGANVLTF,TGTGCCAGCAGCCATAGACAGGGGGCTGGGGCCAACGTCCTGACTTTC
.,TRBJ2-1,TRBV5-1,.,CASSPGDTYNEQFF,TGCGCCAGCAGCCCTGGGGACACTTACAATGAGCAGTTCTTC
.,TRBJ1-2,TRBV19,.,CASIPTGSPSNYGYTF,TGTGCCAGTATTCCGACAGGTAGCCCCTCTAACTATGGCTACACCTTC
.,TRBJ2-3,TRBV24-1,.,CATSDFGTDTQYF,TGTGCCACCAGTGATTTTGGCACAGATACGCAGTATTTT
.,TRBJ2-1,TRBV6-5,TRBD2,CASSSGGAFNEQFF,TGTGCCAGCAGTAGCGGGGGGGCCTTCAATGAGCAGTTCTTC
.,TRBJ2-1,TRBV7-2,.,CASSKGPPQGNEQFF,TGTGCCAGCAGCAAGGGTCCGCCGCAGGGCAATGAGCAGTTCTTC
few,TRBJ1-1,TRBV11-2,TRBD1,CASSTWTGGTTEAFF,TGTGCCAGCAGCACCTGGACAGGCGGGACGACTGAAGCTTTCTTT
.,TRBJ2-5,TRBV6-5,.,CATAPGHYQETQYF,TGTGCCACCGCACCGGGACACTACCAAGAGACCCAGTACTTC
.,TRBJ2-3,TRBV5-4,TRBD2,CASSDGLAGGHTDTQYF,TGTGCCAGCAGCGACGGACTAGCGGGGGGGCATACAGATACGCAGTATTTT